This TCR beta chain was identified in a study of blood T cell repertoires in COVID-19. Study context: The samples span acute and convalescent COVID-19 from the United States, Italy and Spain. Sample material is recorded as cDNA or gDNA derived from T cells, B-cell-depleted T cells, or PBMCs.

Per the germline V gene, CDR1 is MDHEN and CDR2 is SYDVKM. This CDR3 is 13 amino acids long. V shed 4 bases, J shed 5 bases, and the junction held 3 bases outside the gene matches. One Seattle source followed patients from active infection through their disease course. In the source study's methods: Amplified reference gene primers provided the basis for estimating nucleated cell counts. Some clones are missing from TCRdb's copy, which holds only in-frame ones; the method was immunoSEQ multiplex PCR. That table furnishes V, J and clone size, whereas the DNA furnished D and trimming. The data hold roughly 300,000 clones, with around nine tenths observed a single time. On this clone: At the DNA level, this CDR3 is encoded by other sequences in the same sample as well.

The source of this sequence is a woman aged 25 to 39 with COVID-19, enrolled during active disease. The chain recombines TRBV28 with TRBJ2-5; TRBD1 matches at 8 bases. The source material was peripheral blood. The CDR3 reads CASSSGGVETQYF. The CDR3 coding sequence is TGTGCCAGCAGTTCAGGGGGCGTTGAGACCCAGTACTTC.